This T cell receptor beta chain was recovered during a study of regulatory T cells in long-lasting Graves disease. Study-wide results and caveats: TCR diversity was lower in persistent than newly diagnosed Graves' disease. Persistent cases favored TRBV28, TRBJ1-2 and TRBJ2-5.

In the case of this clonotype: The antigen is undetermined.

In building TCR beta libraries, iRepertoire HTBI primers were used together with Arm-PCR of CDR3 regions. TCRdb redid the calling of the multiplex PCR reads with MiXCR, one entry per CDR3 protein. The data contain a few hundred thousand distinct CDR3 sequences, approximately 23% of them singletons. The germline CDR1 and CDR2 sequences are MGHDK and SYGVNS. The germline V and J ends were trimmed by 3 bases and 0 bases, with 8 bases remaining between them. The CDR3 has 15 amino acids. Specified time point: persistent/refractory GD, antithyroid drugs over 5 years with positive TRAb. The authors made the TCR library using RNA they extracted from PBMCs. American Thyroid Association guidelines served as the basis for diagnosing Graves' disease. The collection involved drawing approximately 9.9 milliliters of peripheral blood into EDTA tubes.

This clonotype was sampled from a female donor with Graves disease. The sequencing here drew on peripheral blood mononuclear cells (PBMCs), taken when the disease was refractory, from a patient treated with antithyroid drugs. V and J are TRBV25-1 and TRBJ2-2; D gene uncertain. CDR3 in amino acids: CASSDGFPNTGELFF. The CDR3 DNA reads TGTGCCAGCAGTGACGGGTTCCCGAACACCGGGGAGCTGTTTTTT.